A single sample gave rise to the 13 T cell receptor beta chains below, sequenced in a study of blood T cell repertoires in COVID-19 (dated by TCRdb to the early 2020s). Libraries were constructed by the immunoSEQ multiplex PCR assay. In its TCRdb copy, this immuneACCESS table keeps in-frame sequences only and misses some clones. Where compared with another copy, unresolved V genes explain less than half of these, and the others have no known cause. The sample contains 84,000 or so clones, roughly 74% of them found a single time. Roughly 6% of the sample belongs to the ten largest clones. Input material: peripheral blood. These receptors all come from an older man with COVID-19, enrolled during active disease.

This clone was observed a handful of times. This sequence joins TRBV30 and TRBJ1-2; 7 nucleotides line up with TRBD1. The CDR3 runs to 12 residues. The germline V gene has CDR1 GTSNPN and CDR2 SVGIG (reference sequence). Trimming took 2 bases from V and 8 from J; bases not matched to a gene: 5. CDR3 coding DNA: TGTGCCTGGAGTCCTGGGACAGTGGGCTACACCTTC. Protein: CAWSPGTVGYTF.

This chain joins TRBV19 and TRBJ2-1, with 11 positions matching TRBD2. The CDR3 extends over 19 amino acids. Germline CDR1 LNHDA, CDR2 SQIVND (reference sequence). The junction had 15 bases not matched to a gene; V was cut back by 1 base and J by 7 bases. The CDR3 spells CASSIAGVRGPSGRNEQFF. CDR3 sequence (DNA): TGTGCCAGTAGTATAGCAGGAGTCAGGGGGCCTAGCGGGAGGAATGAGCAGTTCTTC.

The chain joins TRBV7-2 to TRBJ2-1; a possible D gene is TRBD1 (5 bases). Germline V lookup: CDR1 SGHTA, CDR2 FQGNSA. The V end lost 2 bases, the J end lost 10 bases, and 9 bases lay between the germline ends. This CDR3 has 12 residues. The CDR3 DNA follows: TGTGCCAGCAGCTTACAGGGTTTGGAGCAGTTCTTC. Amino acids: CASSLQGLEQFF.

The chain couples TRBV15 to TRBJ2-5; TRBD1 matches at 8 bases. J lost 4 bases, V lost 0 bases, and 7 bases had no gene match. The germline CDR1 and CDR2 sequences are LNHNV and YYDKDF (reference sequence). CDR3 length: 16 amino acids. CDR3 in DNA: TGTGCCACCAGCAGAGATCGTGCAGGGGGCGTAGAGACCCAGTACTTC. Translation gives CATSRDRAGGVETQYF.

Notes on this clone: The sample carries other DNA sequences with the same CDR3. The chain combines TRBV11-2 with TRBJ1-4; TRBD1 is a possible D gene (5 bases). Trimming stripped 1 base from V and 8 bases from J, with 11 bases between. CDR3 size: 14 residues. Germline assignment: CDR1 SGHAT and CDR2 FQNNGV. CDR3 loop: CASSLGQGREKLFF. CDR3 in DNA: TGTGCCAGCAGCTTAGGGCAGGGCCGGGAAAAACTGTTTTTT. Full variable domain (remainder filled in from reference TRBV11-2 and TRBJ1-4): EAGVAQSPRYKIIEKRQSVAFWCNPISGHATLYWYQQILGQGPKLLIQFQNNGVVDDSQLPKDRFSAERLKGVDSTLKIQPAKLEDSAVYLCASSLGQGREKLFFGSGTQLSVL.

The chain employs TRBV6-5 and TRBJ1-2; D perhaps matches TRBD1 (6 bases). Deletions cut 5 bases from V and 12 bases from J, with 19 bases between. The germline V gene encodes CDR1 MNHEY and CDR2 SVGAGI. This CDR3 is 13 amino acids long. In DNA form, the CDR3 reads TGTGCCAGCAGTCGAACAGGGTCCCTTGGGAACACCTTC. As protein: CASSRTGSLGNTF.

This chain uses TRBV2 with TRBJ1-3; TRBD1 might be the D (5 bases). Germline-derived CDR1 and CDR2 are SNHLY and FYNNEI. Trimming took off 7 bases at V and 2 bases at J, with 12 bases between the two ends. This CDR3 spans 14 amino acids. CDR3 sequence: CASTRPGTGNTIYF. In DNA, the CDR3 is TGTGCCAGCACCCGCCCAGGGACTGGAAACACCATATATTTT.

The chain recombines TRBV7-8 with TRBJ1-2, with a possible D match to TRBD1 (5 bases). Germline V gives CDR1 SGHVS, CDR2 FQNEAQ. V was pared by 5 bases and J by 4 bases, with 8 bases between. This CDR3 is built from 12 residues. The CDR3 DNA sequence: TGTGCCAGCAGCCCGGGGGGCTATGGCTACACCTTC. Encoded protein: CASSPGGYGYTF.

This chain links TRBV24-1 with TRBJ2-3; the match to TRBD2 covers 8 bases. The CDR3 is made up of 16 amino acids. CDR1 is KGHDR, CDR2 SFDVKD, per germline. V was clipped by 4 bases and J by 0 bases; unmatched bases: 5. CDR3 nucleotides: TGTGCCACCAGTGACCCTGGACTAGCTAGCACAGATACGCAGTATTTT. Encoded protein: CATSDPGLASTDTQYF.

The chain is built from TRBV23-1 and TRBJ2-5, with D tentatively TRBD2 (6 bases). TRBV23-1 is reported as an ORF; its role is uncertain. This CDR3 contains 18 residues. The V and J ends lost 2 bases and 0 bases respectively, with 19 bases between them. CDR3 sequence (DNA): TGCGCCAGCAGTCAAGGGGGGACTTTCCCCCTTTACCAAGAGACCCAGTACTTC. Translation gives CASSQGGTFPLYQETQYF.

The rearrangement joins TRBV13 to TRBJ2-3; 10 bases fit TRBD1. This CDR3 has 15 amino acids. V gave up 5 bases and J gave up 4 bases; unmatched junction bases: 6. The germline V gene has CDR1 PRHDT and CDR2 FYEKMQ (reference sequence). The CDR3 protein is CASSKGTGVADTQYF. CDR3 nucleotides: TGTGCCAGCAGCAAAGGGACAGGGGTGGCAGATACGCAGTATTTT.

The rearrangement links TRBV28 to TRBJ1-2, with TRBD1 matching over 7 bases. The length of the CDR3 is 14 residues. Germline assignment: CDR1 MDHEN and CDR2 SYDVKM. The ends lost 3 bases at V and 8 bases at J; junction bases unmatched: 9. CDR3 nucleotides: TGTGCCAGCAGTTTGGACAGGCCATATAGCGGCTACACCTTC. Its translation is CASSLDRPYSGYTF.

The chain employs TRBV6-5 and TRBJ1-1; D perhaps matches TRBD1 (5 bases). V dropped 7 bases and J dropped 3 bases, with 15 bases sitting between them. CDR3 length equals 14 residues. CDR1 is MNHEY, CDR2 SVGAGI, per germline. As DNA, the CDR3 is TGTGCCAGCACCCCGCAGCGGGGCCACACTGAAGCTTTCTTT. Translating it yields CASTPQRGHTEAFF.